The clone carrying this T cell receptor (beta chain) was found a few times. This sample was taken from a study of blood T cells in healthy people across ages. CDR3 length: 14 amino acids. From germline, CDR1 is SQVTM and CDR2 ANQGSEA. The junction had 7 bases not matched to a gene; V was cut back by 6 bases and J by 7 bases. Through a sample-barcoded 5' primer and a J-beta primer mix, a second PCR was run for roughly 6 to 12 cycles. TCRdb processed the 5' RACE reads anew with MiXCR; each CDR3 protein has one entry. Of more than 900,000 distinct CDR3 sequences listed, 20% to 25% are singletons. This sample also appeared in a second study, on T cells of mothers and their children.

This sequence joins TRBV29-1 and TRBJ2-1, with 12 bases matching TRBD2. This sequence originates from a girl between 2 and 10 years old in good health. Specimen: blood. The CDR3 DNA reads TGCAGCGTCGGGACTAGCGGGCGGTGGAATGAGCAGTTCTTC. This codes for CSVGTSGRWNEQFF.